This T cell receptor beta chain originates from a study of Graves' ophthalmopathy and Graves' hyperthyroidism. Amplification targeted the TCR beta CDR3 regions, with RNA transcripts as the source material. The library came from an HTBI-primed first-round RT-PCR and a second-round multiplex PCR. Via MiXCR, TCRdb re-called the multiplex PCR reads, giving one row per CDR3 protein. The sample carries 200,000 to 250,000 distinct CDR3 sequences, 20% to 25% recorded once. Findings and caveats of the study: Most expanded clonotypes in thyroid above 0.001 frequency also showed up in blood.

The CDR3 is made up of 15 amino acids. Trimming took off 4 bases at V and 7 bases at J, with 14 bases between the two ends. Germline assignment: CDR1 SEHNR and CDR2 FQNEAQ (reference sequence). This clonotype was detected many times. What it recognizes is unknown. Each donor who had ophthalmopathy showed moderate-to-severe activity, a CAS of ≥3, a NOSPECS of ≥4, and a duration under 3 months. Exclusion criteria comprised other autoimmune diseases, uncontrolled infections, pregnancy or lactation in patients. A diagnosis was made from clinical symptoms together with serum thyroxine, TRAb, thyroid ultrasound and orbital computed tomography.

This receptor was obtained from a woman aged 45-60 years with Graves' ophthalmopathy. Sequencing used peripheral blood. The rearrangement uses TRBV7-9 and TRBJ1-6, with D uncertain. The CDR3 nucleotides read TGTGCCAGCAGCTCAACTGATCATGGGAATTCACCCCTCCACTTT. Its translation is CASSSTDHGNSPLHF.